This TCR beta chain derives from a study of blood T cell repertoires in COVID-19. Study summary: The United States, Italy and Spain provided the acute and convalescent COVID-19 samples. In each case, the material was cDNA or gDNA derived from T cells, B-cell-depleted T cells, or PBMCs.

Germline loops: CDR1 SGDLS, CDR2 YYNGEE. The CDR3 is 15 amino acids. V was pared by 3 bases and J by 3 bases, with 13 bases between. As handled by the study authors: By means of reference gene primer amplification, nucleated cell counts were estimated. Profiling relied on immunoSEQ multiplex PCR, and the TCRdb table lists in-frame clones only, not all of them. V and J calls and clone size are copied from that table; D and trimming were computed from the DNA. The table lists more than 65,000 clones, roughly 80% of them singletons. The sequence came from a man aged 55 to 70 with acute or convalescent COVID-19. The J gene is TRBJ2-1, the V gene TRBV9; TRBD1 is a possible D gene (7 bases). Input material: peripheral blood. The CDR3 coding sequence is TGTGCCAGCAGCGCAGGGGGGACAGACTACAATGAGCAGTTCTTC. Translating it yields CASSAGGTDYNEQFF. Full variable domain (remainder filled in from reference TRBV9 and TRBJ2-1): DSGVTQTPKHLITATGQRVTLRCSPRSGDLSVYWYQQSLDQGLQFLIQYYNGEERAKGNILERFSAQQFPDLHSELNLSSLELGDSALYFCASSAGGTDYNEQFFGPGTRLTVL.